The 15 T cell receptor beta chains reported below all come from one sample, sequenced in a study of cytomegalovirus exposure and HLA in healthy donors. In the PCR, 60 Vbeta and 13 Jbeta primers were used. Generated by immunoSEQ multiplex PCR, the TCRdb table keeps only in-frame clones and is missing some. The sample holds 220,000 or so clones, 60% to 80% seen once. Sequenced sample: PBMCs. All receptors come from a woman between 25 and 40 years old in good health and CMV-seronegative.

A few counts support this clone. This chain links TRBV9 with TRBJ1-2; 7 nucleotides match TRBD1. V shed 4 bases and J 7 bases; nucleotides not matched to a gene: 10. Germline assignment: CDR1 SGDLS and CDR2 YYNGEE. The CDR3 loop spans 14 amino acids. CDR3 sequence (DNA): TGTGCCAGCAGCCAACCAGGGGGGCTGGGTGGCTACACCTTC. Its protein product is CASSQPGGLGGYTF. The whole variable domain, filled in from reference TRBV9 and TRBJ1-2, reads DSGVTQTPKHLITATGQRVTLRCSPRSGDLSVYWYQQSLDQGLQFLIQYYNGEERAKGNILERFSAQQFPDLHSELNLSSLELGDSALYFCASSQPGGLGGYTFGSGTRLTVV.

The chain has TRBV5-1 and TRBJ2-7, with D possibly being TRBD1 (5 bases). V lost 2 bases, J lost 3 bases, and 9 bases lay in between. The germline gives CDR1 SGHRS, CDR2 YFSETQ. The CDR3 sequence is 13 residues long. CDR3 coding DNA: TGCGCCAGCAGCTTCCAGGGAAACTACGAGCAGTACTTC. It codes for CASSFQGNYEQYF.

In this sample, this clone turned up a few times. This chain links TRBV18 with TRBJ2-1; TRBD1 aligns across 7 bases. V dropped 4 bases and J dropped 6; count of bases not matched to a gene: 9. This CDR3 contains 15 residues. CDR1 and CDR2 from the germline V gene are KGHSH and LQKENI. CDR3 sequence reads: CASSLRQGDGNEQFF. The CDR3 DNA follows: TGTGCCAGCTCACTGCGACAGGGCGATGGCAATGAGCAGTTCTTC.

The sample holds one count of this clone. This chain links TRBV5-1 with TRBJ2-7; D is perhaps TRBD1 (6 bases). This CDR3 has 16 residues. CDR1 and CDR2 from the germline V gene are SGHRS and YFSETQ. The ends were cut back, 0 bases at V and 6 bases at J, with 19 bases in the middle. DNA of the CDR3: TGCGCCAGCAGCTTGGGGACAGCGTCTAGTTCCGGCGAGCAGTACTTC. This gives the protein CASSLGTASSSGEQYF.

This clone is a singleton in its sample. V gene TRBV6-6 combines with J gene TRBJ1-2, with TRBD1 as a possible D gene (5 bases). The ends were cut back, 2 bases at V and 4 bases at J, with 11 bases in the middle. Germline CDR1 reads MNHNY; CDR2 reads SVGAGI (reference sequence). The CDR3 runs to 14 residues. CDR3: CASSYLPGIYGYTF. DNA of the CDR3: TGTGCCAGCAGTTACCTTCCAGGGATCTATGGCTACACCTTC.

The chain combines TRBV6-6 with TRBJ2-1; the match to TRBD2 covers 9 bases. Trimming at V came to 6 bases and at J to 6 bases, leaving 9 bases not matched to a gene. Germline V gene data show CDR1 as MNHNY and CDR2 as SVGAGI (reference sequence). The CDR3 spans 15 residues. The chain's CDR3 is CASSTAGGTVNEQFF. The CDR3 DNA reads as TGTGCCAGCAGCACAGCGGGAGGAACCGTCAATGAGCAGTTCTTC.

The gene calls are TRBV6-1 and TRBJ2-7; D is perhaps TRBD1 (6 bases). Trimming pared 5 bases from V and 9 bases from J, leaving 11 bases between. Germline CDR1 is MNHNS and CDR2 is SASEGT. This CDR3 is built from 11 residues. The CDR3 loop reads CASSTGTPQYF. The CDR3, as DNA: TGTGCCAGCAGTACGGGGACACCGCAGTACTTC.

This sequence joins TRBV25-1 and TRBJ2-3; 9 bases line up with TRBD2. The CDR3 loop spans 16 amino acids. The germline gives CDR1 MGHDK, CDR2 SYGVNS. Trimming at V came to 3 bases and at J to 0 bases, leaving 4 bases not matched to a gene. The CDR3 loop is CASSDPSGTSTDTQYF. The CDR3 DNA reads as TGTGCCAGCAGTGATCCTAGCGGGACTAGCACAGATACGCAGTATTTT. Complete variable domain (other parts from reference TRBV25-1 and TRBJ2-3): EADIYQTPRYLVIGTGKKITLECSQTMGHDKMYWYQQDPGMELHLIHYSYGVNSTEKGDLSSESTVSRIRTEHFPLTLESARPSHTSQYLCASSDPSGTSTDTQYFGPGTRLTVL.

The chain recombines TRBV6-5 with TRBJ1-1; possibly TRBD1 for D (6 bases). Trimming removed 7 bases from V and 4 bases from J, with 19 bases in between. Germline V lookup: CDR1 MNHEY, CDR2 SVGAGI. This CDR3 region has 15 residues. The CDR3 region is CASNPPRGRVTEAFF. The CDR3 DNA follows: TGTGCCAGCAATCCACCCAGGGGTCGGGTCACTGAAGCTTTCTTT.

This chain uses TRBV6-5 with TRBJ1-5, with D uncertain. The CDR3 length is 14 residues. V lost 7 bases to trimming and J lost 5 bases, with 15 bases between them. CDR1 and CDR2 from the germline V gene are MNHEY and SVGAGI. CDR3 loop: CASILGLRDQPQHF. CDR3 in DNA: TGTGCCAGCATCTTAGGACTCCGGGATCAGCCCCAGCATTTT.

This clone was counted once. This chain links TRBV19 with TRBJ2-1; no clear D gene. V dropped 8 bases and J dropped 2 bases, with 10 bases sitting between them. The CDR3 has 13 residues. CDR1 is LNHDA and CDR2 is SQIVND in the germline V gene (reference sequence). Here the CDR3 DNA reads TGTGCCAGTTCGCGCGGCGCCTACAATGAGCAGTTCTTC. It is translated as CASSRGAYNEQFF.

With regard to this clone: A junction boundary mismatches the germline segment, possibly from a read error. The rearrangement joins TRBV7-9 to TRBJ2-2; possibly TRBD1 for D (5 bases). The CDR3 has 12 residues. The germline V gene has CDR1 SEHNR and CDR2 FQNEAQ (reference sequence). The CDR3 DNA follows: TGTTCCAGCATTCATCAGGGAGGGGAGCTGTTTTTT. Protein product: CSSIHQGGELFF.

The rearrangement joins TRBV19 to TRBJ2-7; 14 bases fit TRBD2. CDR3 size: 18 residues. CDR1 is LNHDA, CDR2 SQIVND, per germline (reference sequence). V lost 1 base to trimming and J lost 5 bases; unmatched junction nucleotides: 10. This CDR3 is CASSIGGLAGETGNEQYF. DNA for the CDR3: TGTGCCAGTAGTATAGGGGGACTAGCGGGAGAAACGGGGAACGAGCAGTACTTC.

The rearrangement links TRBV30 to TRBJ1-1; weak D call: TRBD1 (5 bases). The CDR3 has 13 residues. CDR1 and CDR2 (germline): GTSNPN, SVGIG (reference sequence). The V end lost 7 bases, the J end lost 3 bases, and 15 bases lay between the germline ends. The CDR3 spells CASTRSRDTEAFF. CDR3 DNA sequence: TGTGCCTCAACTCGTTCCAGGGACACTGAAGCTTTCTTT.

The V call is TRBV29-1, the J call TRBJ1-3; the D is unclear. CDR1 SQVTM and CDR2 ANQGSEA come from the germline V gene. V lost 6 bases, J lost 4 bases, and 10 bases lay in between. The length of the CDR3 is 12 residues. The CDR3 is CSVVTQGNTIYF. The CDR3 nucleotides read TGCAGCGTCGTGACACAAGGAAACACCATATATTTT.